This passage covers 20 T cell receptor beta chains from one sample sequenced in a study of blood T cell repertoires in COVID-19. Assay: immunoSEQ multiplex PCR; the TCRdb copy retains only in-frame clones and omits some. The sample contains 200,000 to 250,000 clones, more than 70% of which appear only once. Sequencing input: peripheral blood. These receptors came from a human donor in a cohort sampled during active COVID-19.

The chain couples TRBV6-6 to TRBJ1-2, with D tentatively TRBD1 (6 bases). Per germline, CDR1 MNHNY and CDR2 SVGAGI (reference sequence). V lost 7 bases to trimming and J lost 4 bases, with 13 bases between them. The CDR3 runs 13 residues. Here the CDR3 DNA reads TGTGCCAGCACCAGGGGTCGGGCCTATGGCTACACCTTC. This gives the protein CASTRGRAYGYTF.

The DNA for the CDR3 is TGTGCCAGCACCCTTCAGGGGTCTTCCACCTTC. Its translation is CASTLQGSSTF. The chain employs TRBV28 and TRBJ1-2; possibly TRBD1 for D (6 bases). This CDR3 has 11 amino acids. V was shortened by 7 bases and J by 13 bases, with 16 bases between the two germline ends. Germline V gene lookup returns CDR1 MDHEN and CDR2 SYDVKM.

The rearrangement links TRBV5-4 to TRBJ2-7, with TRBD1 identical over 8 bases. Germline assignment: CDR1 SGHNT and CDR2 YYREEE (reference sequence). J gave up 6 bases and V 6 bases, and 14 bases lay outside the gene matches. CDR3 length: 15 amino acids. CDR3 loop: CASTLWDRRISEQYF. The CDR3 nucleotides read TGTGCCAGCACCCTGTGGGACAGGAGAATAAGCGAGCAGTACTTC.

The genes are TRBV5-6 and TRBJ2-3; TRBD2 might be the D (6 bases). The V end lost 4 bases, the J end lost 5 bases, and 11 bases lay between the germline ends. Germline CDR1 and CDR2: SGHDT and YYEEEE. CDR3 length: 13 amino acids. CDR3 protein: CASSVWGEDTQYF. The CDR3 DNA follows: TGTGCCAGCAGCGTGTGGGGGGAAGATACGCAGTATTTT.

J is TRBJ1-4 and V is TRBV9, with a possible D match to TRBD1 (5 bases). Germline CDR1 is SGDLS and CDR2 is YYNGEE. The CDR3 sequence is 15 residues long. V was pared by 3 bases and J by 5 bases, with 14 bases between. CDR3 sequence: CASSAEQEINEKLFF. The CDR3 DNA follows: TGTGCCAGCAGCGCCGAACAGGAAATCAATGAAAAACTGTTTTTT.

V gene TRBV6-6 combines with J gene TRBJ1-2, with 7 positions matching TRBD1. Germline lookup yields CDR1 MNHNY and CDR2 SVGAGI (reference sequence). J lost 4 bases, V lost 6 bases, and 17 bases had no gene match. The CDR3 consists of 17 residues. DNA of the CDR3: TGTGCCAGCAGCCGACCCTTTAGACAGGGTCTACCCTATGGCTACACCTTC. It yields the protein CASSRPFRQGLPYGYTF.

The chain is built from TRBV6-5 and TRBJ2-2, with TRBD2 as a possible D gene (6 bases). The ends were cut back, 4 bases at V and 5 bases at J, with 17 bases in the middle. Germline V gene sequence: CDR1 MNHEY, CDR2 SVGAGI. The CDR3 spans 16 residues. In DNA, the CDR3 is TGTGCCAGCAGTTCCGACCCTCTAGCGCGTACCGGGGAGCTGTTTTTT. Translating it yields CASSSDPLARTGELFF.

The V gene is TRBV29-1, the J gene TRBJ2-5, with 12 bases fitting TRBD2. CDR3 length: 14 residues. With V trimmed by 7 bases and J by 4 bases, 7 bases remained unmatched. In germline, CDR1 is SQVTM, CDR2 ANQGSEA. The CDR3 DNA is TGCAGCGCCTTTGCTAGCGGGAGGGCAGAGACCCAGTACTTC. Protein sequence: CSAFASGRAETQYF.

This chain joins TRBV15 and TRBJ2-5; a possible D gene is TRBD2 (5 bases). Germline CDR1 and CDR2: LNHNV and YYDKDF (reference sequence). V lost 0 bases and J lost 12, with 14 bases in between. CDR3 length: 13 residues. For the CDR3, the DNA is TGTGCCACCAGCAGAGATCAGTCGGGAAGGGAGTACTTC. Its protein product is CATSRDQSGREYF.

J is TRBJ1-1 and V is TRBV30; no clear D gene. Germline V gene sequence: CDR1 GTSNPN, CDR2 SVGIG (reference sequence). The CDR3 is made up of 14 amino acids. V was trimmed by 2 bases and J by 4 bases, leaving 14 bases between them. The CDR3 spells CAWSLSVGSTEAFF. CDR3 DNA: TGTGCCTGGAGTTTGAGTGTGGGGAGCACTGAAGCTTTCTTT.

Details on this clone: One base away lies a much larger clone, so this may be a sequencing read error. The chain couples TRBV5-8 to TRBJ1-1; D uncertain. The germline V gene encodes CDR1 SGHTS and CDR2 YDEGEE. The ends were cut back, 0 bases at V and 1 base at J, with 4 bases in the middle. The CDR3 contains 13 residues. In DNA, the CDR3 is TGTGCCAGCAGCTTGGACAGGAACACTGAAGCTTTCTTT. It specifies CASSLDRNTEAFF.

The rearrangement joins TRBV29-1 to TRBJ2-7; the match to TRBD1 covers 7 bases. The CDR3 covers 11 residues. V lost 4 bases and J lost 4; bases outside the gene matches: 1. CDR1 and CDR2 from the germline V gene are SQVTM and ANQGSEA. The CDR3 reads CSVGTGYEQYF. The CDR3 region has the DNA TGCAGCGTTGGGACAGGTTACGAGCAGTACTTC.

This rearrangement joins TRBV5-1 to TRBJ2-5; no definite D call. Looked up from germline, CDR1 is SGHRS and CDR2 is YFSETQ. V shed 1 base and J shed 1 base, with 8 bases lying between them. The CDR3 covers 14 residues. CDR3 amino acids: CASSLTNSQETQYF. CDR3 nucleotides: TGCGCCAGCAGCTTGACCAACAGCCAAGAGACCCAGTACTTC.

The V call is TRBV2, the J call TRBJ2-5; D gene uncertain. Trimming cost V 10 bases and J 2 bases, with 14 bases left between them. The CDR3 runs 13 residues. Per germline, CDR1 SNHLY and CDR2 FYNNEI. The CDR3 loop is CATNQWQQETQYF. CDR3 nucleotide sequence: TGTGCCACCAACCAGTGGCAGCAAGAGACCCAGTACTTC.

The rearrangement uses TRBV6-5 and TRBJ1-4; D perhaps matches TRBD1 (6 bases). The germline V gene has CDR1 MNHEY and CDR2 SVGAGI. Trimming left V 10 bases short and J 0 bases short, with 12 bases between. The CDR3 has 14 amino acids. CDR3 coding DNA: TGTGCCACCCAGGGGCTTGCAACTAATGAAAAACTGTTTTTT. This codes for CATQGLATNEKLFF.

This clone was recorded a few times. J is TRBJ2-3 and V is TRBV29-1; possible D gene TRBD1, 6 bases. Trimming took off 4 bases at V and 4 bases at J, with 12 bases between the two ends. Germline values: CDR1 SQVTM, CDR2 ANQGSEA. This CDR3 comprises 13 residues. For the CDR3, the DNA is TGCAGCGTTGCCCTGGACAGCGCAGATACGCAGTATTTT. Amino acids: CSVALDSADTQYF.

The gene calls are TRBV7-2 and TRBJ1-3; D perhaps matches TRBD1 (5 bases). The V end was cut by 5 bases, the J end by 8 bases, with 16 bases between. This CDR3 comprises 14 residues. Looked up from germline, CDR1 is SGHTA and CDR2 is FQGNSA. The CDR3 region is CASSPTGGEDTIYF. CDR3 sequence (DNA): TGTGCCAGCAGCCCTACGGGGGGGGAAGACACCATATATTTT.

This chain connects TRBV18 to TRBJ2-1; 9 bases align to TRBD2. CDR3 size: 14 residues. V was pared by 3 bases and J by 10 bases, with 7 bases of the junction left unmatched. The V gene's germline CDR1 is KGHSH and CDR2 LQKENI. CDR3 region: CASSPAGGRREQFF. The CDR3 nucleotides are TGTGCCAGCTCACCCGCGGGGGGGCGAAGGGAGCAGTTCTTC. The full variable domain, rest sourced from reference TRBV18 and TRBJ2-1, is NAGVMQNPRHLVRRRGQEARLRCSPMKGHSHVYWYRQLPEEGLKFMVYLQKENIIDESGMPKERFSAEFPKEGPSILRIQQVVRGDSAAYFCASSPAGGRREQFFGPGTRLTVL.

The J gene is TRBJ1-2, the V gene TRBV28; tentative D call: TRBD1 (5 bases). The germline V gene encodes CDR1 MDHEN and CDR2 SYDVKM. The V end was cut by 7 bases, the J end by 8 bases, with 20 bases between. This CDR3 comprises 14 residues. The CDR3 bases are TGTGCCAGCAACGAACGGGGCCCGGCGGGGGGCTACACCTTC. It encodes CASNERGPAGGYTF.

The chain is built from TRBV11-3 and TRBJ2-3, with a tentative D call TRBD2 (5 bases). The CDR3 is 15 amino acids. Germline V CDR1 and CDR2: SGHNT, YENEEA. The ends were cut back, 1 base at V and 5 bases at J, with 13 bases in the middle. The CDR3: CASSLGGLSEDTQYF. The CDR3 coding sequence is TGTGCCAGCAGCTTAGGCGGACTTTCGGAAGATACGCAGTATTTT. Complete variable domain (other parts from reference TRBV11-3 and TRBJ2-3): EAGVVQSPRYKIIEKKQPVAFWCNPISGHNTLYWYLQNLGQGPELLIRYENEEAVDDSQLPKDRFSAERLKGVDSTLKIQPAELGDSAVYLCASSLGGLSEDTQYFGPGTRLTVL.